Following are 9 T cell receptor beta chains from one sample sequenced in a study of blood T cells in healthy people across ages. PCR was performed a second time for about 6 to 12 cycles using a sample-barcoded 5' primer and a J-beta primer mix. TCRdb fed the 5' RACE reads into MiXCR, producing one record per CDR3 protein. Among 2 million or so distinct CDR3 sequences listed, about 49% were seen once. Sequenced: blood. These receptors all come from a woman aged 40-49 years in good health.

The chain employs TRBV7-9 and TRBJ2-5, with a possible D match to TRBD2 (5 bases). Germline loops: CDR1 SEHNR, CDR2 FQNEAQ (reference sequence). This CDR3 has 16 amino acids. V gave up 5 bases and J gave up 2 bases, with 18 bases separating them. DNA for the CDR3: TGTGCCAGCAGCGAAAGTCTGGGAGCAGGACAAGAGACCCAGTACTTC. Its protein product is CASSESLGAGQETQYF.

The J gene is TRBJ2-7, the V gene TRBV29-1; tentatively, D is TRBD1 or TRBD2 (5 bases each). The length of the CDR3 is 15 residues. Germline CDR1 SQVTM, CDR2 ANQGSEA. V gave up 0 bases and J gave up 1 base, with 13 bases separating them. The CDR3 is CSVEDSPEGSYEQYF. CDR3 DNA sequence: TGCAGCGTTGAAGATTCGCCCGAGGGGTCCTACGAGCAGTACTTC.

The chain carries TRBV6-6 and TRBJ2-7; 8 bases are a match to TRBD1. The V segment lost 8 bases and the J segment 10 bases; nucleotides outside the gene matches: 13. Germline loops: CDR1 MNHNY, CDR2 SVGAGI (reference sequence). The CDR3 contains 13 residues. The CDR3 DNA reads TGTGCCAGCCGTTTGGACAGGGCTTCGATTCAGTACTTC. Its translation: CASRLDRASIQYF.

This clonotype was seen more than once but under ten times. V gene TRBV29-1 combines with J gene TRBJ2-7; 7 bases are shared with TRBD2. V trimming: 3 bases; J trimming: 1 base; junction bases outside the gene matches: 3. Germline CDR1 is SQVTM and CDR2 is ANQGSEA. This CDR3 region has 13 residues. Written as DNA, the CDR3 is TGCAGCGTTGACCTGGGGGGGTCCTACGAGCAGTACTTC. Translating it yields CSVDLGGSYEQYF.

This chain joins TRBV29-1 and TRBJ2-5; D remains ambiguous. The V gene's germline CDR1 is SQVTM and CDR2 ANQGSEA. There are 13 residues in the CDR3. V was pared by 3 bases and J by 1 base, with 9 bases between. CDR3 sequence: CSVDVGFQETQYF. The CDR3 nucleotides read TGCAGCGTTGATGTCGGATTCCAAGAGACCCAGTACTTC.

The V gene is TRBV29-1, the J gene TRBJ1-5; D not resolved. In germline, CDR1 is SQVTM, CDR2 ANQGSEA. This CDR3 region has 14 residues. Trimming removed 7 bases from V and 3 bases from J, with 16 bases in between. CDR3 sequence reads: CSAQTLGNNQPQHF. CDR3 nucleotide sequence: TGCAGCGCTCAGACACTAGGGAACAATCAGCCCCAGCATTTT.

This clonotype was detected only a few times. This sequence joins TRBV6-5 and TRBJ1-2, with a tentative D call TRBD1 (5 bases). Germline V gives CDR1 MNHEY, CDR2 SVGAGI. The CDR3 is 14 residues long. Trimming took off 4 bases at V and 4 bases at J, with 13 bases between the two ends. The CDR3 nucleotides are TGTGCCAGCAGTTCAGGGTCTACGTTCTATGGCTACACCTTC. The encoded protein is CASSSGSTFYGYTF.

The chain carries TRBV13 and TRBJ1-1; tentatively, D is TRBD1 (5 bases). The CDR3 is 17 amino acids. V was clipped by 0 bases and J by 1 base, with 15 bases between them. Germline assignment: CDR1 PRHDT and CDR2 FYEKMQ (reference sequence). Here the CDR3 DNA reads TGTGCCAGCAGCTTAGGGCACAGGAGGATAGAGAACACTGAAGCTTTCTTT. Protein sequence: CASSLGHRRIENTEAFF. Full variable domain (remainder filled in from reference TRBV13 and TRBJ1-1): AAGVIQSPRHLIKEKRETATLKCYPIPRHDTVYWYQQGPGQDPQFLISFYEKMQSDKGSIPDRFSAQQFSDYHSELNMSSLELGDSALYFCASSLGHRRIENTEAFFGQGTRLTVV.

The chain carries TRBV6-5 and TRBJ2-5; D may be TRBD1 (6 bases). This CDR3 spans 16 amino acids. Deletions cut 5 bases from V and 2 bases from J, with 18 bases between. Per the germline V gene, CDR1 is MNHEY and CDR2 is SVGAGI. CDR3 bases: TGTGCCAGCAGTCTAACGGAAGGACAGCCACAAGAGACCCAGTACTTC. Encoded protein: CASSLTEGQPQETQYF.